This T cell receptor (beta chain) was recovered during a study of high-grade serous ovarian cancer treatment subgroups. At the level of the study: Mean per sample: approximately 13,000 reads, around 7,300 unique TCR beta rearrangements. Study-wide results and caveats: CDR1 and CDR2 were left unanalyzed; analyses focused on CDR3.

Sequencing used immunoSEQ multiplex PCR; TCRdb keeps in-frame clones, though not all of them. The sample lists roughly 3,700 clones, over 70% occurring once. The tumor samples were collected prior to definitive surgery or chemotherapy. CDR3 length equals 13 residues. V was cut by 5 bases and J by 7 bases, with 15 bases left in between. CDR1 is SQVTM and CDR2 is ANQGSEA in the germline V gene. This clone showed up just a few times. The antigen is unknown. The gene calls are TRBV29-1 and TRBJ2-1; a weak D match, TRBD2 (6 bases). This sequence was found in a human donor with high-grade serous ovarian cancer. The sample was tumor tissue. The CDR3 sequence: CSVMFGGKNEQFF. The CDR3 nucleotides read TGCAGCGTTATGTTTGGCGGGAAGAATGAGCAGTTCTTC.